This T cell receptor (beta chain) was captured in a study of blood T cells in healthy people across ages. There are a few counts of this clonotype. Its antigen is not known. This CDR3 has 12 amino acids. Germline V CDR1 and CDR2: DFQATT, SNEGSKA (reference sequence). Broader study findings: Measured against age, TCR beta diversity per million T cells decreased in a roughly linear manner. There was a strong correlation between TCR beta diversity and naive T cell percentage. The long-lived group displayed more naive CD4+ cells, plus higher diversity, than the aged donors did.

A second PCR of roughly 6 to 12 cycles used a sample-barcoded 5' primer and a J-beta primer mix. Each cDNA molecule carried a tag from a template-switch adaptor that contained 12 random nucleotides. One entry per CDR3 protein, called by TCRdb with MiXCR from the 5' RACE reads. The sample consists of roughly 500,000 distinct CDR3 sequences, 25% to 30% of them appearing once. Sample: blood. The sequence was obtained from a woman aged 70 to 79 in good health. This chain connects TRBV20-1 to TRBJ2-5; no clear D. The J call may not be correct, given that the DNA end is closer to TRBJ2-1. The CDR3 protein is CSAPETLNEQFF. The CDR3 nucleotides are TGCAGTGCTCCCGAGACGCTAAATGAGCAGTTCTTC.